This T cell receptor (beta chain) was retrieved from a study of blood T cell repertoires in COVID-19. Across the whole study: PBMCs, B-cell-depleted T cells, or T cells were the source of the cDNA or gDNA that made up the material.

A few counts support this clone. The V segment lost 6 bases and the J segment 5 bases; nucleotides outside the gene matches: 6. Germline V gene lookup returns CDR1 SGHAT and CDR2 FQDESV (reference sequence). There are 14 residues in the CDR3. In the authors' workflow: The assay estimated nucleated cells by amplifying reference gene primers. TCRdb's copy holds only in-frame clones and misses some; the assay was immunoSEQ multiplex PCR. That table supplies the V and J calls and clone size; D and trimming were determined from the DNA. The sample has about 130,000 clones; about 79% are singletons. The receptor was derived from a woman aged 45-60 years with acute or convalescent COVID-19. The material sequenced was peripheral blood. The rearrangement links TRBV11-1 to TRBJ2-2; 7 bases line up with TRBD2. CDR3 in amino acids: CASRPTRGTGELFF. The CDR3 DNA follows: TGTGCCAGCAGGCCCACGCGGGGGACCGGGGAGCTGTTTTTT.